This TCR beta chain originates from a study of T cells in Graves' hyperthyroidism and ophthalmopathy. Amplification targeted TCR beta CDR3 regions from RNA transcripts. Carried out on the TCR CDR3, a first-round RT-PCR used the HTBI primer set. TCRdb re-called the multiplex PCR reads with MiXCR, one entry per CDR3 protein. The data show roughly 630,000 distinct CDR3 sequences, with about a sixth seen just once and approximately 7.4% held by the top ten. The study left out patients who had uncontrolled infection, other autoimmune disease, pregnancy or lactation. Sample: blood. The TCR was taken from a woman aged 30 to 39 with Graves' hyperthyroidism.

The CDR3 loop reads CSVEDLVEMNTEAFF. CDR3 nucleotides: TGCAGCGTTGAAGATCTGGTGGAAATGAACACTGAAGCTTTCTTT. The gene calls are TRBV29-1 and TRBJ1-1; unclear D gene. The V and J ends lost 0 bases and 0 bases respectively, with 11 bases between them. CDR1 and CDR2 (germline): SQVTM, ANQGSEA. The length of the CDR3 is 15 residues.